Shown below are 15 T cell receptor beta chains from a single sample sequenced in a study of blood T cell repertoires in COVID-19. Sequenced by immunoSEQ multiplex PCR; TCRdb stores in-frame clones only, minus some. The sample shows roughly 120,000 clones, about 85% of them seen only once. The sequenced sample consisted of peripheral blood. The receptors come from a man older than 75 with acute or convalescent COVID-19.

This chain connects TRBV5-1 to TRBJ2-7, with TRBD1 identical over 8 bases. CDR1 and CDR2 from the germline V gene are SGHRS and YFSETQ. The CDR3 extends over 15 amino acids. J was trimmed by 2 bases and V by 0 bases; bases with no gene match: 4. The CDR3 coding sequence is TGCGCCAGCAGCTTGGAGGGACAGGCAACCTACGAGCAGTACTTC. Its translation: CASSLEGQATYEQYF. The variable domain in full, completed from reference TRBV5-1 and TRBJ2-7, reads KAGVTQTPRYLIKTRGQQVTLSCSPISGHRSVSWYQQTPGQGLQFLFEYFSETQRNKGNFPGRFSGRQFSNSRSEMNVSTLELGDSALYLCASSLEGQATYEQYFGPGTRLTVT.

The chain links TRBV27 to TRBJ2-7; perhaps TRBD1 as D (6 bases). The CDR3 is 14 amino acids. Trimming shortened V by 5 bases and J by 0 bases, and 11 bases separated the two germline ends. CDR1 and CDR2 (germline): MNHEY, SMNVEV (reference sequence). The CDR3 DNA reads as TGTGCCAGCAGTGGGGCAGGGGACTCCTACGAGCAGTACTTC. This sequence encodes CASSGAGDSYEQYF.

The chain recombines TRBV19 with TRBJ1-5; D is ambiguous. Germline V CDR1 and CDR2: LNHDA, SQIVND (reference sequence). The CDR3 totals 14 residues. V was shortened by 3 bases and J by 3 bases, with 9 bases between the two germline ends. The CDR3 nucleotides are TGTGCCAGTAGTATGTTACTATACAATCAGCCCCAGCATTTT. This sequence encodes CASSMLLYNQPQHF.

The rearrangement joins TRBV5-4 to TRBJ2-2; D perhaps matches TRBD2 (7 bases). V was pared by 4 bases and J by 6 bases, with 19 bases between. The germline V gene has CDR1 SGHNT and CDR2 YYREEE (reference sequence). CDR3 length equals 16 residues. The CDR3 DNA reads as TGTGCCAGCAGCGCCCTTAGGGGGGGAGCGCCCGGGGAGCTGTTTTTT. Amino acids: CASSALRGGAPGELFF.

The chain recombines TRBV25-1 with TRBJ1-2, with D unclear. CDR3 length: 13 residues. Germline V gene data show CDR1 as MGHDK and CDR2 as SYGVNS. Trimming removed 5 bases from V and 6 bases from J, with 13 bases in between. CDR3 protein: CASSLSELNGYTF. The CDR3 DNA reads TGTGCCAGCAGTCTTAGTGAGTTAAATGGCTACACCTTC.

In this sample, this clone turned up once. The gene calls are TRBV11-2 and TRBJ1-6, with TRBD1 matching over 7 bases. This CDR3 is built from 15 residues. V shed 7 bases and J 7 bases; nucleotides not matched to a gene: 10. Germline V gene lookup returns CDR1 SGHAT and CDR2 FQNNGV. DNA of the CDR3: TGTGCCAGCACCCTGGCCGGGACAGTCAATTCACCCCTCCACTTT. As protein: CASTLAGTVNSPLHF.

The chain employs TRBV7-3 and TRBJ2-1, with D possibly TRBD2 on 5 matching bases. The V gene's germline CDR1 is SGHTA and CDR2 FQGTGA. With 6 bases removed from V and 1 base from J, the gap between germline ends came to 7 bases. This CDR3 region has 13 residues. For the CDR3, the DNA is TGTGCCAGCAGTACGGGGTCCTACAATGAGCAGTTCTTC. This codes for CASSTGSYNEQFF.

The CDR3, as DNA: TGTGCCAGCAGGCCGCCCAACAGGGGGAACTCTGGAAACACCATATATTTT. This translates into CASRPPNRGNSGNTIYF. The chain links TRBV3-1 (or the pseudogene TRBV3-2) to TRBJ1-3; TRBD1 agrees at 8 bases. This CDR3 has 17 residues. V was pared by 6 bases and J by 0 bases, with 10 bases of the junction left unmatched. Germline assignment: CDR1 LGHDT and CDR2 YNNKEL (reference sequence).

V gene TRBV7-9 combines with J gene TRBJ1-1; possible D gene TRBD1, 5 bases. Trimming took off 7 bases at V and 4 bases at J, with 16 bases between the two ends. The CDR3 is made up of 14 amino acids. The germline CDR1 and CDR2 sequences are SEHNR and FQNEAQ (reference sequence). The chain's CDR3 is CASTSGGYGTEAFF. CDR3 sequence (DNA): TGTGCCAGCACCTCTGGGGGGTACGGCACTGAAGCTTTCTTT.

V gene TRBV7-9 combines with J gene TRBJ1-4, with TRBD1 identical over 7 bases. The CDR3 totals 14 residues. V was clipped by 1 base and J by 9 bases; unmatched bases: 5. Germline-derived CDR1 and CDR2 are SEHNR and FQNEAQ (reference sequence). The CDR3 loop reads CASSLGTGDQKLFF. The CDR3 nucleotides are TGTGCCAGCAGCTTAGGGACAGGCGACCAAAAACTGTTTTTT.

V gene TRBV6-5 combines with J gene TRBJ1-4, with D tentatively TRBD1 (6 bases). This CDR3 is 16 amino acids long. V dropped 0 bases and J dropped 0 bases, with 8 bases sitting between them. The V gene's germline CDR1 is MNHEY and CDR2 SVGAGI. This CDR3 reads CASSYSGGATNEKLFF. The CDR3 region has the DNA TGTGCCAGCAGTTACTCAGGGGGAGCAACTAATGAAAAACTGTTTTTT.

V is TRBV19 and J is TRBJ1-2, with a possible D match to TRBD1 (5 bases). The germline gives CDR1 LNHDA, CDR2 SQIVND (reference sequence). This CDR3 region has 15 residues. V was clipped by 3 bases and J by 4 bases, with 15 bases between them. The CDR3 here is CASSMRQTGGYGYTF. The CDR3 region has the DNA TGTGCCAGTAGTATGCGCCAAACAGGCGGCTATGGCTACACCTTC.

V and J are TRBV19 and TRBJ1-4; 11 nucleotides match TRBD1. V lost 6 bases and J lost 10; bases outside the gene matches: 7. In germline, CDR1 is LNHDA, CDR2 SQIVND (reference sequence). This CDR3 spans 14 amino acids. The CDR3 sequence is CASRVGQGVGKLFF. For the CDR3, the DNA is TGTGCCAGTAGGGTGGGACAGGGGGTCGGAAAACTGTTTTTT.

The rearrangement links TRBV19 to TRBJ1-5; no clear D gene. Germline V gene data show CDR1 as LNHDA and CDR2 as SQIVND (reference sequence). Trimming stripped 5 bases from V and 9 bases from J, with 20 bases between. CDR3 length: 15 amino acids. Here the CDR3 reads CASSPEDGRPRPQHF. The CDR3 bases are TGTGCCAGTAGTCCGGAGGACGGTCGCCCCAGGCCCCAGCATTTT.

The chain employs TRBV5-1 and TRBJ1-2, with TRBD1 matching over 10 bases. CDR1 SGHRS and CDR2 YFSETQ come from the germline V gene. The CDR3 is made up of 13 amino acids. V lost 5 bases and J lost 6; bases outside the gene matches: 4. The CDR3 loop is CASRLTGGDGYTF. The CDR3 bases are TGCGCCAGCAGATTGACAGGGGGCGATGGCTACACCTTC.